One and the same sample provided the 20 T cell receptor beta chains below, sequenced in a study of shared clonotypes between healthy human individuals. Sequencing was performed with immunoSEQ multiplex PCR; in TCRdb, only in-frame clones are kept and a portion is missing. The table has 800,000 to 950,000 clones, 90% to 97% seen once; the top ten hold less than 0.25%. As defined, naive CD8 cells were CD45RO-negative and positively selected for CCR7, with terminally differentiated effector memory CD45RA+ cells excluded. Source material: naive CD8+ T cells sorted from blood. The receptors were sampled from a man younger than 40 in good health.

The chain carries TRBV6-5 and TRBJ1-1, with D possibly being TRBD1 (5 bases). Trimming stripped 2 bases from V and 0 bases from J, with 7 bases between. The germline CDR1 and CDR2 sequences are MNHEY and SVGAGI. The CDR3 has 14 residues. The CDR3 DNA reads as TGTGCCAGCAGTTACGGGGCCATGAACACTGAAGCTTTCTTT. It translates to CASSYGAMNTEAFF.

CDR3 nucleotides: TGCGCCAGCAGTGAGGGCGGGGGCACGCTCTACAATGAGCAGTTCTTC. Translating it yields CASSEGGGTLYNEQFF. The V call is TRBV10-1, the J call TRBJ2-1; D is possibly TRBD2 (7 bases). This CDR3 spans 16 amino acids. The V gene's germline CDR1 is WNHNN and CDR2 SYGVQD (reference sequence). Trimming pared 2 bases from V and 3 bases from J, leaving 14 bases between.

The V gene is TRBV4-2, the J gene TRBJ1-1, with D hard to call. Germline loops: CDR1 LGHNA, CDR2 YNFKEQ. The CDR3 loop spans 16 amino acids. V lost 4 bases, J lost 0 bases, and 15 bases lay in between. Here the CDR3 reads CASSPLEQQLNTEAFF. CDR3 DNA: TGTGCCAGCAGCCCCCTAGAACAGCAACTGAACACTGAAGCTTTCTTT.

The chain couples TRBV11-2 to TRBJ2-1; TRBD2 aligns across 10 bases. V shed 0 bases and J 7 bases; nucleotides not matched to a gene: 3. The CDR3 is 15 amino acids. Germline V gene data show CDR1 as SGHAT and CDR2 as FQNNGV. Here the CDR3 DNA reads TGTGCCAGCAGCTTAGAACAGCGGGAGGGGAATGAGCAGTTCTTC. This gives the protein CASSLEQREGNEQFF.

The rearrangement uses TRBV25-1 and TRBJ1-2; a weak D match, TRBD1 (5 bases). Germline V gene data show CDR1 as MGHDK and CDR2 as SYGVNS. V was trimmed by 1 base and J by 4 bases, leaving 16 bases between them. The CDR3 runs 16 residues. As DNA, the CDR3 is TGTGCCAGCAGTGAATCACCCTCGGGGGACGGCTATGGCTACACCTTC. Residues: CASSESPSGDGYGYTF.

This sequence joins TRBV21-1 and TRBJ2-7; the D call TRBD1 from the table was never checked on the DNA. TRBV21-1 is recorded as a pseudogene. This CDR3 comprises 14 residues. The CDR3 nucleotides read TGTGCCAGCAGCAAAGCCAACAGGAGCTACGAGCAGTACTTC. This sequence encodes CASSKANRSYEQYF.

This clone was counted once. The chain has TRBV11-2 and TRBJ2-1; 11 positions match TRBD2. This CDR3 spans 16 amino acids. J was trimmed by 7 bases and V by 4 bases; bases with no gene match: 9. Germline CDR1 is SGHAT and CDR2 is FQNNGV. CDR3 amino acids: CASSSMTSGTGNEQFF. DNA for the CDR3: TGTGCCAGCAGCTCCATGACTAGCGGGACGGGTAATGAGCAGTTCTTC.

The J gene is TRBJ2-2, the V gene TRBV7-9, with 8 bases fitting TRBD1. CDR1 is SEHNR and CDR2 is FQNEAQ in the germline V gene (reference sequence). The V gene end was trimmed by 5 bases and the J gene end by 5 bases; junction bases not matched to a gene: 10. The CDR3 contains 16 residues. The CDR3 bases are TGTGCCAGCAGCCCTACAAGGACAGGGTCGACCGGGGAGCTGTTTTTT. It yields the protein CASSPTRTGSTGELFF.

The chain joins TRBV7-9 to TRBJ2-7; 8 bases agree with TRBD1. V shed 3 bases, J shed 3 bases, and the junction held 1 base outside the gene matches. Germline-derived CDR1 and CDR2 are SEHNR and FQNEAQ (reference sequence). CDR3 length equals 13 residues. This CDR3 is CASSFTGGYEQYF. The CDR3 nucleotides read TGTGCCAGCAGCTTTACAGGGGGCTACGAGCAGTACTTC.

V usage is TRBV5-1 and J usage is TRBJ2-1, with 11 bases matching TRBD2. The CDR3 has 16 residues. Germline trimming cut 5 bases from V and 6 bases from J; bases unmatched to any gene: 10. CDR1 SGHRS and CDR2 YFSETQ come from the germline V gene. For the CDR3, the DNA is TGCGCCAGCAGGGCGGGACTAGCGGTAGAGCGCAATGAGCAGTTCTTC. Translating gives CASRAGLAVERNEQFF.

The V gene is TRBV6-6, the J gene TRBJ1-5; D is unclear. The CDR3 is 10 amino acids. With 2 bases removed from V and 15 bases from J, the gap between germline ends came to 8 bases. Germline loops: CDR1 MNHNY, CDR2 SVGAGI (reference sequence). The CDR3 spells CASSYEVRHF. The CDR3 DNA reads as TGTGCCAGCAGTTACGAGGTAAGGCATTTT.

This sequence joins TRBV27 and TRBJ1-2, with D unresolved. The CDR3 spans 15 residues. In germline, CDR1 is MNHEY, CDR2 SMNVEV (reference sequence). V was trimmed by 5 bases and J by 4 bases, leaving 17 bases between them. The CDR3 DNA reads as TGTGCCAGCAGTCCCCGTTGGGAGGGTGTCTATGGCTACACCTTC. This sequence encodes CASSPRWEGVYGYTF.

A few counts support this clone. The rearrangement joins TRBV5-1 to TRBJ1-2; the D is unclear. The CDR3 spans 16 residues. Germline CDR1 and CDR2: SGHRS and YFSETQ. Deletions cut 0 bases from V and 0 bases from J, with 12 bases between. CDR3 amino acids: CASSLDIFTSNYGYTF. CDR3 sequence (DNA): TGCGCCAGCAGCTTGGACATTTTTACTTCTAACTATGGCTACACCTTC. Filled out from reference TRBV5-1 and TRBJ1-2, the complete variable domain reads KAGVTQTPRYLIKTRGQQVTLSCSPISGHRSVSWYQQTPGQGLQFLFEYFSETQRNKGNFPGRFSGRQFSNSRSEMNVSTLELGDSALYLCASSLDIFTSNYGYTFGSGTRLTVV.

The chain is built from TRBV27 and TRBJ1-2, with D perhaps TRBD1 (5 bases). Deletions cut 3 bases from V and 4 bases from J, with 6 bases between. Germline CDR1 MNHEY, CDR2 SMNVEV (reference sequence). This CDR3 contains 12 residues. In nucleotides, the CDR3 is TGTGCCAGCAGTTTTGGGGGCTATGGCTACACCTTC. It codes for CASSFGGYGYTF.

This chain connects TRBV7-9 to TRBJ2-5, with 7 nucleotides matching TRBD2. This CDR3 has 17 amino acids. The V and J ends lost 2 bases and 1 base, in that order; junction bases with no gene match: 10. CDR1 is SEHNR and CDR2 is FQNEAQ in the germline V gene (reference sequence). The CDR3 sequence: CASSLLSASGTQETQYF. The CDR3 nucleotides read TGTGCCAGCAGCTTACTTAGTGCTAGCGGAACCCAAGAGACCCAGTACTTC.

The genes are TRBV27 and TRBJ2-3; D remains ambiguous. CDR1 MNHEY and CDR2 SMNVEV come from the germline V gene (reference sequence). The CDR3 has 15 residues. V was shortened by 0 bases and J by 0 bases, with 7 bases between the two germline ends. Here the CDR3 reads CASSLSPASTDTQYF. In DNA, the CDR3 is TGTGCCAGCAGTTTATCCCCGGCTAGCACAGATACGCAGTATTTT.

The chain recombines TRBV15 with TRBJ1-4; no clear D. CDR3 length: 13 amino acids. Germline loops: CDR1 LNHNV, CDR2 YYDKDF (reference sequence). Trimming took 6 bases from V and 8 from J, leaving 13 bases between them. CDR3 region: CATSGEVNEKLFF. As DNA, the CDR3 is TGTGCCACCAGTGGGGAAGTAAACGAAAAACTGTTTTTT.

About this clone itself: This same CDR3 is encoded by further DNA sequences in the sample. The J gene is TRBJ2-2, the V gene TRBV19; a possible D gene is TRBD1 (5 bases). The germline gives CDR1 LNHDA, CDR2 SQIVND (reference sequence). The CDR3 has 14 residues. V lost 3 bases and J 1 base, leaving 6 bases between the germline ends. The CDR3 spells CASSIGQNTGELFF. In DNA form, the CDR3 reads TGTGCCAGTAGTATCGGACAGAACACCGGGGAGCTGTTTTTT.

The rearrangement links TRBV7-9 to TRBJ2-7; D remains ambiguous. From germline, CDR1 is SEHNR and CDR2 FQNEAQ (reference sequence). The V gene lost 1 base and the J gene lost 5 bases, with 9 bases spanning the gap. The CDR3 has 13 amino acids. CDR3 nucleotide sequence: TGTGCCAGCAGCTTAGGGGAATCACACGAGCAGTACTTC. Its protein product is CASSLGESHEQYF.

The chain carries TRBV4-1 and TRBJ1-2; no clear D. Between the trimmed V and J ends, which lost 0 bases and 4 bases, there was a span of 15 bases. Germline assignment: CDR1 MGHRA and CDR2 YSYEKL. The CDR3 spans 16 residues. The CDR3 here is CASSQDGEGNTYGYTF. Written as DNA, the CDR3 is TGCGCCAGCAGCCAAGATGGGGAAGGGAACACCTATGGCTACACCTTC.